These 19 T cell receptor beta chains came from one sample sequenced in a study of T cells in Graves' hyperthyroidism and ophthalmopathy. The investigators amplified TCR beta CDR3 regions from RNA transcripts. First-round RT-PCR of the TCR CDR3 relied on the HTBI primer set. TCRdb processed the multiplex PCR reads anew with MiXCR; each CDR3 protein has one entry. Among some 690,000 distinct CDR3 sequences listed, roughly a sixth were seen once. The sequencing sample was made of blood. The origin of the receptors is a man aged 50 to 59 with Graves' hyperthyroidism.

The V call is TRBV4-2, the J call TRBJ2-7; 7 bases align to TRBD2. The junction had 9 bases not matched to a gene; V was cut back by 0 bases and J by 4 bases. Per germline, CDR1 LGHNA and CDR2 YNFKEQ. The CDR3 is 16 amino acids. The chain's CDR3 is CASSQDSSGIRYEQYF. CDR3 nucleotide sequence: TGTGCCAGCAGCCAAGATTCAAGCGGGATTAGGTACGAGCAGTACTTC.

This clonotype was counted many times. The rearrangement links TRBV20-1 to TRBJ2-5; 9 bases fit TRBD1. CDR3 length: 16 residues. CDR1 and CDR2 from the germline V gene are DFQATT and SNEGSKA (reference sequence). Germline trimming cut 1 base from V and 5 bases from J; bases unmatched to any gene: 11. The CDR3 DNA reads as TGCAGTGCTAGAGCCTTGAACAGGGGGCCGGGCGAGACCCAGTACTTC. Translation gives CSARALNRGPGETQYF.

The chain carries TRBV13 and TRBJ2-1, with 8 bases fitting TRBD1. Unmatched junction bases numbered 5, after V lost 0 bases and J lost 4 bases. CDR1 is PRHDT and CDR2 is FYEKMQ in the germline V gene (reference sequence). The CDR3 runs 16 residues. CDR3 DNA: TGTGCCAGCAGCTTAGGGGGACAGGCATATTACAATGAGCAGTTCTTC. It encodes CASSLGGQAYYNEQFF.

The chain links TRBV3-1 to TRBJ2-7; D assignment may be TRBD1 or TRBD2 (5 bases each). Germline V CDR1 and CDR2: LGHDT, YNNKEL (reference sequence). V lost 4 bases, J lost 6 bases, and 13 bases lay in between. This CDR3 comprises 13 residues. CDR3 protein: CASSRGTSLEQYF. CDR3 nucleotides: TGTGCCAGCAGCCGAGGGACCTCCCTCGAGCAGTACTTC.

A few counts support this clonotype. This rearrangement joins TRBV7-2 to TRBJ2-5; TRBD1 agrees at 9 bases. Germline V gene data show CDR1 as SGHTA and CDR2 as FQGNSA. The V and J ends lost 6 bases and 7 bases, in that order; junction bases with no gene match: 12. This CDR3 has 15 residues. This chain's CDR3 is CASRSNRGHAGTQYF. The CDR3 DNA reads as TGTGCCAGCAGATCCAACAGGGGGCATGCAGGGACCCAGTACTTC.

Turning to this clonotype: A read error is possible here, since a much larger clone lies one base away. The chain carries TRBV6-2 or TRBV6-3 and TRBJ2-1; 8 bases agree with TRBD2. The DNA end is a closer match to TRBJ2-7, so the J assignment may be wrong. The V gene's germline CDR1 is MNHEY and CDR2 SVGEGT. There are 15 residues in the CDR3. The chain's CDR3 is CASSYFGGANNEQYF. CDR3 bases: TGTGCCAGCAGTTACTTCGGGGGGGCCAACAATGAGCAGTACTTC.

This rearrangement joins TRBV7-3 to TRBJ2-2; D possibly matches TRBD1 or TRBD2 (5 bases each). V lost 5 bases, J lost 6 bases, and 16 bases lay in between. Germline CDR1 SGHTA, CDR2 FQGTGA. CDR3 length: 15 amino acids. CDR3 nucleotide sequence: TGTGCCAGCAGCCCCCGCCAAGGGACGGCCGGGGAGCTGTTTTTT. Its protein product is CASSPRQGTAGELFF. The variable domain in full, completed from reference TRBV7-3 and TRBJ2-2, reads GAGVSQTPSNKVTEKGKYVELRCDPISGHTALYWYRQSLGQGPEFLIYFQGTGAADDSGLPNDRFFAVRPEGSVSTLKIQRTERGDSAVYLCASSPRQGTAGELFFGEGSRLTVL.

This clonotype was counted ten times or more. The V gene is TRBV30, the J gene TRBJ2-2; D is possibly TRBD2 (6 bases). V lost 3 bases and J 0 bases, leaving 11 bases between the germline ends. The CDR3 is 15 residues long. Germline V gives CDR1 GTSNPN, CDR2 SVGIG (reference sequence). The CDR3, as DNA: TGTGCCTGGAGAACGTCGGGAGCGAACACCGGGGAGCTGTTTTTT. Translated, it gives CAWRTSGANTGELFF.

The gene calls are TRBV28 and TRBJ2-2; 11 bases agree with TRBD2. The junction had 7 bases not matched to a gene; V was cut back by 6 bases and J by 7 bases. The CDR3 contains 15 residues. Germline CDR1 MDHEN, CDR2 SYDVKM. CDR3 sequence: CASRELAGGVGELFF. CDR3 DNA: TGTGCCAGCAGGGAATTAGCGGGAGGGGTCGGGGAGCTGTTTTTT.

The gene calls are TRBV18 and TRBJ2-3; 8 nucleotides line up with TRBD1. This CDR3 spans 16 amino acids. Unmatched junction bases numbered 6, after V lost 1 base and J lost 3 bases. CDR1 is KGHSH and CDR2 is LQKENI in the germline V gene. The CDR3 nucleotides read TGTGCCAGCTCACCACTTCAGGGGGCGGGGACAGATACGCAGTATTTT. Residues: CASSPLQGAGTDTQYF.

This clonotype has a count of ten or more. The V gene is TRBV28, the J gene TRBJ2-3; tentative D call: TRBD2 (6 bases). V was clipped by 6 bases and J by 2 bases, with 15 bases between them. Germline V gives CDR1 MDHEN, CDR2 SYDVKM. This CDR3 comprises 15 residues. The CDR3 spells CASRLLLADTDTQYF. The DNA for the CDR3 is TGTGCCAGCAGGCTCCTTTTAGCGGACACAGATACGCAGTATTTT.

The rearrangement uses TRBV6-5 and TRBJ1-1; D perhaps matches TRBD1 (6 bases). Germline V gene sequence: CDR1 MNHEY, CDR2 SVGAGI. Trimming removed 5 bases from V and 5 bases from J, with 12 bases in between. CDR3 length equals 13 residues. The CDR3 here is CASSHHQGTEAFF. The CDR3 coding sequence is TGTGCCAGCAGTCACCATCAGGGGACTGAAGCTTTCTTT.

This clonotype was observed at least ten times. V is TRBV7-2 and J is TRBJ2-1, with D possibly being TRBD2 (6 bases). The germline CDR1 and CDR2 sequences are SGHTA and FQGNSA. CDR3 size: 15 residues. The ends were cut back, 4 bases at V and 10 bases at J, with 20 bases in the middle. For the CDR3, the DNA is TGTGCCAGCAGCTCGACTAGAGGGCGGGCTGGAGAGCAGTTCTTC. It codes for CASSSTRGRAGEQFF.

This chain joins TRBV4-1 and TRBJ1-4, with TRBD1 as a possible D gene (5 bases). The germline V gene has CDR1 MGHRA and CDR2 YSYEKL. V lost 0 bases, J lost 7 bases, and 15 bases lay in between. The CDR3 sequence is 16 residues long. CDR3 nucleotides: TGCGCCAGCAGCCAAGAGCCCGGGGGTTTTACTGAAAAACTGTTTTTT. Its protein is CASSQEPGGFTEKLFF.

The chain has TRBV27 and TRBJ2-2; D might be TRBD2 (6 bases). CDR1 and CDR2 from the germline V gene are MNHEY and SMNVEV (reference sequence). This CDR3 comprises 13 residues. V lost 7 bases to trimming and J lost 5 bases, with 11 bases between them. DNA of the CDR3: TGTGCCAGCAAAAGGGCGGGAACCGGGGAGCTGTTTTTT. This gives the protein CASKRAGTGELFF.

There are many counts of this clonotype. The chain couples TRBV12-3 or TRBV12-4 to TRBJ2-3, with TRBD2 matching 12 bases. The CDR3 consists of 15 residues. The junction had 6 bases not matched to a gene; V was cut back by 7 bases and J by 4 bases. CDR3 loop: CASTHLAGGPDTQYF. CDR3 nucleotides: TGTGCCAGCACTCATCTAGCGGGAGGGCCAGATACGCAGTATTTT.

V and J are TRBV28 and TRBJ2-2; the D gene is possibly TRBD2 (5 bases). The CDR3 is 14 residues long. V lost 10 bases and J lost 1, with 13 bases in between. In germline, CDR1 is MDHEN, CDR2 SYDVKM. CDR3 nucleotides: TGTGCCATCGCAGACTATCAGAACACCGGGGAGCTGTTTTTT. Its translation is CAIADYQNTGELFF.

This clonotype has just a few counts. A read error is possible here, since a much larger clone lies one base away. The chain employs TRBV7-8 and TRBJ2-7, with D perhaps assigned TRBD1 or TRBD2 (5 bases each). From germline, CDR1 is SGHVS and CDR2 FQNEAQ. This CDR3 is 14 amino acids long. V was trimmed by 5 bases and J by 2 bases, leaving 13 bases between them. The CDR3 region has the DNA TGTGCCAGCAGCCCCCGGGACGGACCCTACGAGCAGTACTTC. Translating gives CASSPRDGPYEQYF.

This clonotype was counted only a few times. This chain connects TRBV6-2 or TRBV6-3 to TRBJ2-3, with D perhaps TRBD1 (5 bases). V was pared by 1 base and J by 0 bases, with 11 bases between. The CDR3 has 16 amino acids. Germline values: CDR1 MNHEY, CDR2 SVGEGT. The CDR3 sequence: CASSYFGHLSTDTQYF. For the CDR3, the DNA is TGTGCCAGCAGTTACTTCGGACATCTGAGCACAGATACGCAGTATTTT.